The 17 T cell receptor beta chains given below trace back to one sample, sequenced in a study of shared clonotypes between healthy human individuals. Data came from immunoSEQ multiplex PCR; TCRdb stores just in-frame clones and leaves some out. The sample carries approximately 350,000 clones, about 74% recorded once. Sequencing was performed on memory CD4+ T cells sorted from blood. Indicated subset: CD45RA-negative fraction. The receptors derive from a man aged 25-45 years in good health.

V is TRBV5-1 and J is TRBJ2-2, with a tentative D call TRBD2 (7 bases). CDR1 SGHRS and CDR2 YFSETQ come from the germline V gene. The CDR3 sequence is 17 residues long. Trimming stripped 4 bases from V and 4 bases from J, with 20 bases between. The chain's CDR3 is CASSLGLRGAVTGELFF. CDR3 coding DNA: TGCGCCAGCAGCCTCGGACTTCGGGGGGCGGTCACCGGGGAGCTGTTTTTT.

The gene calls are TRBV25-1 and TRBJ2-4; 8 bases fit TRBD1. The V gene's germline CDR1 is MGHDK and CDR2 SYGVNS. CDR3 size: 15 residues. After removal of 5 bases from V and 12 bases from J, the junction contained 15 bases not matched to a gene. CDR3 bases: TGTGCCAGCAGTAGCCACAGGGGGGCCTTGGTGCGTCAGTACTTC. It specifies CASSSHRGALVRQYF.

The chain recombines TRBV5-1 with TRBJ2-3; weak D call: TRBD2 (7 bases). The CDR3 covers 23 residues. Trimming shortened V by 0 bases and J by 6 bases, and 38 bases separated the two germline ends. The germline V gene has CDR1 SGHRS and CDR2 YFSETQ. The CDR3, as DNA: TGCGCCAGCAGCTTGGCTCCGGGGGGCGCGGGAAGAGTCTCCCCGGATATGGCTGATACGCAGTATTTT. It codes for CASSLAPGGAGRVSPDMADTQYF.

This clone occurred many times. The chain joins TRBV10-1 to TRBJ2-3; D gene unclear. Germline CDR1 and CDR2: WNHNN and SYGVQD (reference sequence). Trimming pared 5 bases from V and 0 bases from J, leaving 12 bases between. CDR3 length equals 15 residues. In nucleotides, the CDR3 is TGCGCCAGCAGTAAGGCGGATCCTAGCACAGATACGCAGTATTTT. As protein: CASSKADPSTDTQYF.

The chain is built from TRBV29-1 and TRBJ2-7; D not resolved. The V gene lost 4 bases and the J gene lost 2 bases, with 9 bases spanning the gap. Looked up from germline, CDR1 is SQVTM and CDR2 is ANQGSEA. The CDR3 length is 12 residues. The CDR3 protein is CSVGRGPYEQYF. CDR3 sequence (DNA): TGCAGCGTTGGAAGAGGACCCTACGAGCAGTACTTC.

The chain carries TRBV5-1 and TRBJ2-1; tentatively, D is TRBD2 (6 bases). The germline V gene encodes CDR1 SGHRS and CDR2 YFSETQ. This CDR3 spans 16 amino acids. Trimming removed 0 bases at V and 3 bases at J, with 13 bases between. CDR3 nucleotides: TGCGCCAGCAGCTTGGCTCTGCAGGGAGGCTACAATGAGCAGTTCTTC. It is translated as CASSLALQGGYNEQFF.

V gene TRBV5-1 combines with J gene TRBJ2-1; D remains unclear. Germline CDR1 and CDR2: SGHRS and YFSETQ. V lost 1 base, J lost 0 bases, and 8 bases lay in between. This CDR3 region has 15 residues. The chain's CDR3 is CASSLQESSYNEQFF. Here the CDR3 DNA reads TGCGCCAGCAGCTTGCAGGAGAGCTCCTACAATGAGCAGTTCTTC. The complete variable domain, with remaining parts taken from reference TRBV5-1 and TRBJ2-1, reads KAGVTQTPRYLIKTRGQQVTLSCSPISGHRSVSWYQQTPGQGLQFLFEYFSETQRNKGNFPGRFSGRQFSNSRSEMNVSTLELGDSALYLCASSLQESSYNEQFFGPGTRLTVL.

The chain employs TRBV14 and TRBJ1-3, with D possibly matching TRBD1 (5 bases). V shed 4 bases and J shed 6 bases, with 25 bases lying between them. Germline V gene data show CDR1 as SGHDN and CDR2 as FVKESK. This CDR3 is built from 18 residues. This CDR3 reads CASSLTMGLRDRENTIYF. The CDR3 DNA sequence: TGTGCCAGCAGCCTAACCATGGGACTCCGGGATCGAGAAAACACCATATATTTT.

V and J are TRBV5-1 and TRBJ2-3, with TRBD2 matching over 9 bases. The CDR3 extends over 16 amino acids. Germline V gene sequence: CDR1 SGHRS, CDR2 YFSETQ. Germline trimming cut 0 bases from V and 2 bases from J; bases unmatched to any gene: 4. CDR3 sequence reads: CASSLVAGGFTDTQYF. In nucleotides, the CDR3 is TGCGCCAGCAGCTTGGTGGCGGGAGGGTTCACAGATACGCAGTATTTT.

This chain uses TRBV29-1 with TRBJ1-2; perhaps TRBD1 as D (5 bases). V dropped 3 bases and J dropped 4 bases, with 18 bases sitting between them. The germline gives CDR1 SQVTM, CDR2 ANQGSEA. The CDR3 runs to 15 residues. CDR3 sequence (DNA): TGCAGCGTTGAGTTGAGTAGTCAGGGAGGCTATGGCTACACCTTC. It is translated as CSVELSSQGGYGYTF.

The chain links TRBV2 to TRBJ2-5; 7 positions agree with TRBD2. The CDR3 runs to 11 residues. Germline CDR1 is SNHLY and CDR2 is FYNNEI. V lost 11 bases and J lost 3; bases outside the gene matches: 3. The CDR3 nucleotides read TGTGCCGGCCGGGGGGAAGAGACCCAGTACTTC. Protein sequence: CAGRGEETQYF.

The chain is built from TRBV27 and TRBJ1-4; D gene unclear. The CDR3 sequence is 13 residues long. The V gene lost 6 bases and the J gene lost 8 bases, with 13 bases spanning the gap. In germline, CDR1 is MNHEY, CDR2 SMNVEV (reference sequence). This CDR3 reads CASSPDTAEKLFF. The CDR3 region has the DNA TGTGCCAGCAGCCCCGACACCGCCGAAAAACTGTTTTTT.

This chain links TRBV7-8 with TRBJ2-6; D is uncertain. CDR1 is SGHVS, CDR2 FQNEAQ, per germline. V was shortened by 5 bases and J by 0 bases, with 8 bases between the two germline ends. The CDR3 loop spans 15 amino acids. The CDR3 is CASSITLSGANVLTF. The CDR3 nucleotides read TGTGCCAGCAGCATTACCCTCTCTGGGGCCAACGTCCTGACTTTC.

The chain joins TRBV10-1 to TRBJ2-6; D not resolved. The germline V gene encodes CDR1 WNHNN and CDR2 SYGVQD (reference sequence). V was pared by 5 bases and J by 5 bases, with 22 bases between. The CDR3 spans 18 residues. The CDR3 loop reads CASSYNQIAQSRANVLTF. The CDR3 DNA is TGCGCCAGCAGTTATAACCAAATCGCACAAAGTCGGGCCAACGTCCTGACTTTC.

This clone was recorded many times. The same CDR3 also results from other DNA sequences found in this sample. This chain links TRBV6-1 with TRBJ1-5; TRBD1 is a possible D gene (5 bases). Germline V CDR1 and CDR2: MNHNS, SASEGT. The CDR3 consists of 16 residues. The ends were cut back, 2 bases at V and 7 bases at J, with 18 bases in the middle. CDR3 in DNA: TGTGCCAGCAGTGAATCAGACTACGGGGCTGGACAGCCCCAGCATTTT. This encodes CASSESDYGAGQPQHF.

This clone was detected only a few times. The chain links TRBV5-1 to TRBJ2-7; the D gene is possibly TRBD2 (5 bases). Germline V gene lookup returns CDR1 SGHRS and CDR2 YFSETQ. CDR3 length: 14 amino acids. Trimming stripped 4 bases from V and 0 bases from J, with 11 bases between. The CDR3 nucleotides read TGCGCCAGCAGCCCGGACTCCCTCTCCTACGAGCAGTACTTC. Residues: CASSPDSLSYEQYF.

As for this clone: A read error is the likely source, as a far larger clone sits one nucleotide away. Other DNA variants within this sample encode the same CDR3. V is TRBV5-1 and J is TRBJ2-2; tentatively, D is TRBD2 (5 bases). CDR3 size: 14 residues. Germline assignment: CDR1 SGHRS and CDR2 YFSETQ. CDR3 DNA: TGCGCCAGCAGCTTGCAGGCGGGCACCGGGGAGTTGTTTTTT. Translation: CASSLQAGTGELFF.